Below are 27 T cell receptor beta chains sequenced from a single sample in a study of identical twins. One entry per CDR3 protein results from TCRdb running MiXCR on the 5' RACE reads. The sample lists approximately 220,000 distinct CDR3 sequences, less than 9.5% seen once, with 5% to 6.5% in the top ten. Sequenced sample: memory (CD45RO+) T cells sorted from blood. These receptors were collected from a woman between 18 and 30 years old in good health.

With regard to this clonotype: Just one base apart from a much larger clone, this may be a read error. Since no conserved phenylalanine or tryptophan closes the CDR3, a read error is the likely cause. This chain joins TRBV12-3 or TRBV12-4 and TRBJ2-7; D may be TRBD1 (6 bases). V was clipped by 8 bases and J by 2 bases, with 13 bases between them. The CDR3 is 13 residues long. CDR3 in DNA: TGTGCCAGCTCTCGGGACACCGCCTACGAGCAGTACTTA. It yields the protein CASSRDTAYEQYL.

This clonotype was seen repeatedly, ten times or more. CDR3 sequence: CASTRENYGYTF. CDR3 coding DNA: TGTGCCAGCACACGGGAAAACTATGGCTACACCTTC. The chain combines TRBV2 with TRBJ1-2; D not resolved. The V gene lost 7 bases and the J gene lost 2 bases, with 8 bases spanning the gap. The CDR3 loop spans 12 amino acids. CDR1 and CDR2 from the germline V gene are SNHLY and FYNNEI.

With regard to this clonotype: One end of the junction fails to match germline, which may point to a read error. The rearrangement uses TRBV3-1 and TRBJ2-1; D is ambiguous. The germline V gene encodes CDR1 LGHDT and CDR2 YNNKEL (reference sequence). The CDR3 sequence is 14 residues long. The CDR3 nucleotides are TGTACCAGCAGCCACTCCCTAGGTTTCGATGAGCAGTTCTTC. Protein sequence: CTSSHSLGFDEQFF.

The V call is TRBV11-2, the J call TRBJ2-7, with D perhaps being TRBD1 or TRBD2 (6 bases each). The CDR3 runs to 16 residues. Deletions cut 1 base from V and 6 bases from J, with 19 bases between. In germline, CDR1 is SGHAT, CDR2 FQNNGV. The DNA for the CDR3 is TGTGCCAGCAGCTTAGTTTGGGCAGGGGACGGGGGCGAGCAGTACTTC. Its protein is CASSLVWAGDGGEQYF.

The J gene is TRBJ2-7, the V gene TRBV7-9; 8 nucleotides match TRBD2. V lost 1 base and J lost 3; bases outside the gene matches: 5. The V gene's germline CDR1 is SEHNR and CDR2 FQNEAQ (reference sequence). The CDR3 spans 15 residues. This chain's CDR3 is CASSLEGTRGYEQYF. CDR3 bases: TGTGCCAGCAGCTTAGAGGGGACTAGGGGCTACGAGCAGTACTTC.

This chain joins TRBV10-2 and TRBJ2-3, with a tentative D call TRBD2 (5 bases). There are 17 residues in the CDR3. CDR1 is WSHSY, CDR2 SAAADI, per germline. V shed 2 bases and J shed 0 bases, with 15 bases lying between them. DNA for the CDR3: TGCGCCAGCAGTGAGCGGCGGGCGGCTCTAAGCACAGATACGCAGTATTTT. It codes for CASSERRAALSTDTQYF.

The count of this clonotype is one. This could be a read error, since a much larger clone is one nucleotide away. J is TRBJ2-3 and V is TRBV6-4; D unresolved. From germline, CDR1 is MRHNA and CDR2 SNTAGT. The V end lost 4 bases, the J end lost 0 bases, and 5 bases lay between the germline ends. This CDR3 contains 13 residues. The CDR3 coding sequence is TGTGCCAGCAGTGGGGCTAGCACAGATACGCAGTATTTT. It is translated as CASSGASTDTQYF.

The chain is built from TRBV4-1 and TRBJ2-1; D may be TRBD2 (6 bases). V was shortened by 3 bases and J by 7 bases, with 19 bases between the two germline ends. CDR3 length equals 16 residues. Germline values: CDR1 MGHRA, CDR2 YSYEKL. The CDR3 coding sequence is TGCGCCAGCAGCCAGGAGGGAGCGGGCACTACAAATGAGCAGTTCTTC. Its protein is CASSQEGAGTTNEQFF.

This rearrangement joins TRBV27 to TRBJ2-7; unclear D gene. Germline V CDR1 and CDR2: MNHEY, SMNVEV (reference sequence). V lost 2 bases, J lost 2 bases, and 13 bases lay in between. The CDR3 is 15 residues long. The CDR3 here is CASSLQRAETYEQYF. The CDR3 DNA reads TGTGCCAGCAGTTTACAAAGGGCGGAAACCTACGAGCAGTACTTC.

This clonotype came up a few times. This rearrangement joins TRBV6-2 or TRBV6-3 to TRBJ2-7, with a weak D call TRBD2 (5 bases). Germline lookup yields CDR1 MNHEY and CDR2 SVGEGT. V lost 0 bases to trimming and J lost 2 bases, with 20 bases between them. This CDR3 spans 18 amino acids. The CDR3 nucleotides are TGTGCCAGCAGTTACTCGCGGAGTTCGGGGAAAGCGACCTACGAGCAGTACTTC. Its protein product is CASSYSRSSGKATYEQYF.

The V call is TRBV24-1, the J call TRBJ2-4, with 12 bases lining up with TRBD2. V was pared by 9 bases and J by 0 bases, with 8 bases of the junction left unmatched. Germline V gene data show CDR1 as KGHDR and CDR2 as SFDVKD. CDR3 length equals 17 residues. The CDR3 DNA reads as TGTGCCACCCTGCTAGCGGGGGGGACTATAGCCAAAAACATTCAGTACTTC. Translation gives CATLLAGGTIAKNIQYF.

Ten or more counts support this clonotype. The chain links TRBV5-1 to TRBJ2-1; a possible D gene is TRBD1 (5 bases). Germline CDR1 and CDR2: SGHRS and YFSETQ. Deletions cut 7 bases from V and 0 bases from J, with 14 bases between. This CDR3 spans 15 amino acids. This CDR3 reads CASGSGWSSYNEQFF. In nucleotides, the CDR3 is TGCGCCAGCGGATCAGGGTGGAGCTCCTACAATGAGCAGTTCTTC. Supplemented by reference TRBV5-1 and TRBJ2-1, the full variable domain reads KAGVTQTPRYLIKTRGQQVTLSCSPISGHRSVSWYQQTPGQGLQFLFEYFSETQRNKGNFPGRFSGRQFSNSRSEMNVSTLELGDSALYLCASGSGWSSYNEQFFGPGTRLTVL.

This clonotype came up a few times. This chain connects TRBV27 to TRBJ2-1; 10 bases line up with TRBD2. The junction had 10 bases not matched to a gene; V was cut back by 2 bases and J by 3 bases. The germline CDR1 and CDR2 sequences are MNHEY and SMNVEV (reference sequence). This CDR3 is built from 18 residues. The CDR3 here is CASSLASGSPTFYNEQFF. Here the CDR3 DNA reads TGTGCCAGCAGTTTAGCTAGCGGGAGCCCGACGTTCTACAATGAGCAGTTCTTC.

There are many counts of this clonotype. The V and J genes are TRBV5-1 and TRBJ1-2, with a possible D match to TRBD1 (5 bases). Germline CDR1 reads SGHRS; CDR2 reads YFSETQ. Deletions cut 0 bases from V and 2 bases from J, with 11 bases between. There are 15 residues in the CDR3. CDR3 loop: CASSLGSGTNYGYTF. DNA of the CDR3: TGCGCCAGCAGCTTGGGTTCAGGGACGAACTATGGCTACACCTTC.

This chain's CDR3 is CASSPRGLGGGGALAKNIQYF. The CDR3 DNA reads as TGTGCCAGCAGCCCCCGCGGGTTGGGGGGGGGTGGTGCCCTGGCCAAAAACATTCAGTACTTC. The J gene is TRBJ2-4, the V gene TRBV11-2; TRBD2 aligns across 7 bases. This CDR3 has 21 amino acids. The germline V gene has CDR1 SGHAT and CDR2 FQNNGV. V shed 5 bases, J shed 1 base, and the junction held 23 bases outside the gene matches.

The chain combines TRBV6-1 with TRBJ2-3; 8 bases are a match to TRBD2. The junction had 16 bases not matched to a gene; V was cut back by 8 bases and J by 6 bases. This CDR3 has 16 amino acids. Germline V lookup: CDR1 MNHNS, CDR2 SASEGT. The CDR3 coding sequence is TGTGCCAGCGGAAAACCAAAGCGGGGGCTTAGTGATACGCAGTATTTT. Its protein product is CASGKPKRGLSDTQYF.

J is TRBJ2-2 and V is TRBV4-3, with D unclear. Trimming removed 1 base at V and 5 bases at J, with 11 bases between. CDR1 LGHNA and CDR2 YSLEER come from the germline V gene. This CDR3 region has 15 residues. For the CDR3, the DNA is TGCGCCAGCAGCCAAGTGATGGTGTGGACCGGGGAGCTGTTTTTT. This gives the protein CASSQVMVWTGELFF.

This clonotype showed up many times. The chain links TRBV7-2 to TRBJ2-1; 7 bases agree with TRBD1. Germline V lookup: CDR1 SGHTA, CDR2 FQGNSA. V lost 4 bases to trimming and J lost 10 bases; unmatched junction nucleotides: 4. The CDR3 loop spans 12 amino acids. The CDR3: CASSSYRGEQFF. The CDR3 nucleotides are TGTGCCAGCAGCTCATACAGGGGCGAGCAGTTCTTC.

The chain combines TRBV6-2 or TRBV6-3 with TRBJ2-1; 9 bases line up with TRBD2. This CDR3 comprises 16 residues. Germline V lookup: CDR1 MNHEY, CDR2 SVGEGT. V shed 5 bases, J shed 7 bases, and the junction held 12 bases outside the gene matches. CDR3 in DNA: TGTGCCAGCAGTCACTGGGCTAGCGGGACAGTAAATGAGCAGTTCTTC. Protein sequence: CASSHWASGTVNEQFF.

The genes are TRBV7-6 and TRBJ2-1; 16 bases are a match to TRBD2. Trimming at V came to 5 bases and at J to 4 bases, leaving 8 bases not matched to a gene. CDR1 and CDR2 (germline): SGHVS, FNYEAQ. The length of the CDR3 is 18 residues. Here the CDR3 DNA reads TGTGCCAGCAGCCTGACCGGGACTAGCGGGAGGGTATACAATGAGCAGTTCTTC. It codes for CASSLTGTSGRVYNEQFF.

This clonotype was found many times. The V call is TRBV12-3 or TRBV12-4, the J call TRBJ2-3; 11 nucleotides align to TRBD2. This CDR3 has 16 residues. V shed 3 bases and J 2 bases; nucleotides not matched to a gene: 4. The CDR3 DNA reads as TGTGCCAGCAGTTTCCGACTAGCGGGGTTCACAGATACGCAGTATTTT. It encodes CASSFRLAGFTDTQYF.

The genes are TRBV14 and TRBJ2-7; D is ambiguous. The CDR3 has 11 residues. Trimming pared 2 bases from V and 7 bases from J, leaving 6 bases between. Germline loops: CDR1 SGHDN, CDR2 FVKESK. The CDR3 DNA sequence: TGTGCCAGCAGCCAATACGGTGAGCAGTACTTC. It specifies CASSQYGEQYF.

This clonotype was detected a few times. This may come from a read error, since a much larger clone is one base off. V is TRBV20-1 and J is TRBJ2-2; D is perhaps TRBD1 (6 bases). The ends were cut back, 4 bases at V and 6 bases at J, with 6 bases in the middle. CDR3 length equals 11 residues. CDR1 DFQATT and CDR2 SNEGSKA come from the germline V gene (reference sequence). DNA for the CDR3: TGCAGTGCTAACAGGGCCGGGGAGCTGTTTTTT. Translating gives CSANRAGELFF.

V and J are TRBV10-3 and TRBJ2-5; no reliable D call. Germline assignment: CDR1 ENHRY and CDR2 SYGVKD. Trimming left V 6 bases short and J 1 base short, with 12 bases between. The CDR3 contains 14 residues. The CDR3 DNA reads TGTGCCATCAGCCAGACCCACAGCCAAGAGACCCAGTACTTC. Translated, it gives CAISQTHSQETQYF.

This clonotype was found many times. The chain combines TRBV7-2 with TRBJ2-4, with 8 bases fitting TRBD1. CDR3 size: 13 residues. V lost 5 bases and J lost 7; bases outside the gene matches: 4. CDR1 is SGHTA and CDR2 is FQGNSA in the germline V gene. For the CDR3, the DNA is TGTGCCAGCAGCCCGGACAGGGCCAACATTCAGTACTTC. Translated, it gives CASSPDRANIQYF.

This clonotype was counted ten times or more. The CDR3: CASSLSGPYNEQFF. The CDR3 DNA sequence: TGCGCCAGCAGCTTATCGGGCCCCTACAATGAGCAGTTCTTC. The V call is TRBV5-1, the J call TRBJ2-1; D gene unclear. Trimming left V 2 bases short and J 2 bases short, with 8 bases between. CDR1 and CDR2 (germline): SGHRS, YFSETQ. The CDR3 extends over 14 amino acids.

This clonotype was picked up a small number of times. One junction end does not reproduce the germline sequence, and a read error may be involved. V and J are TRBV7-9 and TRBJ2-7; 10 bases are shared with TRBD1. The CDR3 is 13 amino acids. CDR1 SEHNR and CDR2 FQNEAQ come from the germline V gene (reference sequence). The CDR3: CASSLAGTGALDF. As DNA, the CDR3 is TGTGCCAGCAGCTTAGCAGGGACAGGGGCGTTGGACTTC.